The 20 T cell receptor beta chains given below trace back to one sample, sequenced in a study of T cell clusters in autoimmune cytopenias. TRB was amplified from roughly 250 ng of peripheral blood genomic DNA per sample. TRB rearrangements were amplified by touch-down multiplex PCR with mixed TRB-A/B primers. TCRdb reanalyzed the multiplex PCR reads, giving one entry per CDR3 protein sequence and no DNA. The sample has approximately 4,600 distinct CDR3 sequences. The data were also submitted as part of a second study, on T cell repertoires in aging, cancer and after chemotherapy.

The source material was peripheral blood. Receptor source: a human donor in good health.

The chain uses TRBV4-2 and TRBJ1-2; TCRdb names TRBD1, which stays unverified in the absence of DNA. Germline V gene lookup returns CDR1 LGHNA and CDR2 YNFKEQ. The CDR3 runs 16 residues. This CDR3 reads CASSAGQGGLPYGYTF.

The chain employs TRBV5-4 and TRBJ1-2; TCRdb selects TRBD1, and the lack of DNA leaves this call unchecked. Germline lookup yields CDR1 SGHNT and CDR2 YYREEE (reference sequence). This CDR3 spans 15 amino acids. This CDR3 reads CASSERTGRDYGYTF.

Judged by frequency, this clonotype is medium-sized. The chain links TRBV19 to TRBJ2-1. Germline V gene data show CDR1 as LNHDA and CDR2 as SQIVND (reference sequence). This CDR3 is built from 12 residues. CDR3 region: CASTDHYNEQFF.

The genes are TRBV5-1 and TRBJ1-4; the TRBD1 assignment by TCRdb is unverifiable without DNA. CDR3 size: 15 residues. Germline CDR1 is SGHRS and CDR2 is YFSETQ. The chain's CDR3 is CASSLYPQGNEKLFF.

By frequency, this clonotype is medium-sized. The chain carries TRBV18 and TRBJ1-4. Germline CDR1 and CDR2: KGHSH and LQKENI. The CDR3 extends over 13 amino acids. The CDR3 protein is CASSQATNEKLFF.

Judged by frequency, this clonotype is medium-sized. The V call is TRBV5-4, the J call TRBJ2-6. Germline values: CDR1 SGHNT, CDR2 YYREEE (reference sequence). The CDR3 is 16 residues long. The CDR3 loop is CASSLATHSGANVLTF.

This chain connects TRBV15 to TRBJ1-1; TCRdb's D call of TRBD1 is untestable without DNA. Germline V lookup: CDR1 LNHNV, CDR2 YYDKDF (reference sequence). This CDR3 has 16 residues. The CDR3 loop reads CATSRLIRGGNTEAFF.

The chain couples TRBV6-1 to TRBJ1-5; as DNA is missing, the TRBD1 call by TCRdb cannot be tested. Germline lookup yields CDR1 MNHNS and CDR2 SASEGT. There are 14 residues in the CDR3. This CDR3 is CASLRAQFNQPQHF.

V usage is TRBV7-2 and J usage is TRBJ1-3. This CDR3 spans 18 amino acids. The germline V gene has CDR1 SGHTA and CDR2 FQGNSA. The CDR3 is CASSLYIFGGGSGNTIYF.

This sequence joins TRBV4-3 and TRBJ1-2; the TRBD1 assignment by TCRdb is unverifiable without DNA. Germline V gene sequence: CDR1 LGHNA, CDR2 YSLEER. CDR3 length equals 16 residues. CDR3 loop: CASSQPQGQGDYGYTF.

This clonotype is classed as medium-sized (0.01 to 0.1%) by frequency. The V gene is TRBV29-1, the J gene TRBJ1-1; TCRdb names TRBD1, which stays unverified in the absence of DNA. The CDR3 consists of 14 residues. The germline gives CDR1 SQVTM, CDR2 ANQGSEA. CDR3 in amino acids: CSGRRGDMNTEAFF.

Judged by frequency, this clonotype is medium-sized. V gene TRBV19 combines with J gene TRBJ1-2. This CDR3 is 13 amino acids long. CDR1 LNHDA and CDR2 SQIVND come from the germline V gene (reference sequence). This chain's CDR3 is CASRAGRYYGYTF.

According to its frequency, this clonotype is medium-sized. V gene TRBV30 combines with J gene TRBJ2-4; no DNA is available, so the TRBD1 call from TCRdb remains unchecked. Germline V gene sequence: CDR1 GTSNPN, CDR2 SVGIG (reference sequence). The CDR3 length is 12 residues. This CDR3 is CAWGQGGDIQYF.

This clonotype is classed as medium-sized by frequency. The chain's CDR3 is CASTSGAGQGNTEAFF. This chain links TRBV12-3 or TRBV12-4 with TRBJ1-1; checking the TCRdb D call of TRBD1 is not possible without DNA. CDR3 size: 16 residues.

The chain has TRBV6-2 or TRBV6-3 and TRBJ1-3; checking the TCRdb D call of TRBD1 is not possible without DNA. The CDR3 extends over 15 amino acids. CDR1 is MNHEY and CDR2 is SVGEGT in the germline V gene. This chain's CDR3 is CASSRLTGSGNTIYF.

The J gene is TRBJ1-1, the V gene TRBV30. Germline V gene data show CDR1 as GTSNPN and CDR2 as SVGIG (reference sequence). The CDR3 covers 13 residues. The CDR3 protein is CAWSKVTNTEAFF.

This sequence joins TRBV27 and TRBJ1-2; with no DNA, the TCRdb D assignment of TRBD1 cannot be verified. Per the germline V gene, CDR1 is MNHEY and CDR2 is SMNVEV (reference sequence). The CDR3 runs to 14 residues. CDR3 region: CASSFRVGNYGYTF.

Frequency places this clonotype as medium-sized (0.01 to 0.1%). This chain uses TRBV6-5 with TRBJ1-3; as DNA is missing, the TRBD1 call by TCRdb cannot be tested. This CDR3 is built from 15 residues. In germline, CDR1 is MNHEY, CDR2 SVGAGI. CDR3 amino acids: CAVKSWGQAGNTIYF.

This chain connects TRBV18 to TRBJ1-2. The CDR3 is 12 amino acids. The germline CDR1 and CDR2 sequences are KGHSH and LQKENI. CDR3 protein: CASSPSRGGYTF.

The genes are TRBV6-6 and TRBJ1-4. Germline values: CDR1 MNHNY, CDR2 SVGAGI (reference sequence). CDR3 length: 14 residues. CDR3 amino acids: CASSFGGTNEKLFF.